One sample yielded the 24 T cell receptor beta chains listed below, sequenced in a study of identical twins. TCRdb re-called the 5' RACE reads with MiXCR, one entry per CDR3 protein. Among some 790,000 distinct CDR3 sequences listed, about 20% were seen once. These data also formed part of another study, on T cells expressing NK-cell markers.

Sequencing input: PBMCs. Receptor source: a woman aged 18-30 years in good health.

The table lists this clonotype with a few counts. The chain couples TRBV6-2 or TRBV6-3 to TRBJ2-5; TRBD1 might be the D (5 bases). Germline V gives CDR1 MNHEY, CDR2 SVGEGT. This CDR3 comprises 13 residues. V lost 7 bases, J lost 3 bases, and 12 bases lay in between. DNA for the CDR3: TGTGCCAGCACCATCCGGACAAAAGAGACCCAGTACTTC. Translation gives CASTIRTKETQYF.

The rearrangement joins TRBV10-1 to TRBJ1-2; 8 bases are shared with TRBD1. Germline CDR1 reads WNHNN; CDR2 reads SYGVQD (reference sequence). V gave up 10 bases and J gave up 5 bases; unmatched junction bases: 18. CDR3 length: 16 amino acids. Here the CDR3 reads CAILLPSDRETYGYTF. The CDR3 region has the DNA TGCGCCATCCTGTTACCCTCGGACAGGGAAACTTATGGCTACACCTTC.

As for this clonotype: A clone one base away is much larger, so this may be a read error. This rearrangement joins TRBV7-9 to TRBJ2-1; no definite D call. Trimming pared 6 bases from V and 3 bases from J, leaving 3 bases between. Germline V gene sequence: CDR1 SEHNR, CDR2 FQNEAQ (reference sequence). The CDR3 contains 11 residues. CDR3 protein: CASRYYNEQFF. The CDR3 nucleotides read TGTGCCAGCAGATACTACAATGAGCAGTTCTTC.

The chain combines TRBV20-1 with TRBJ2-1, with 7 bases that match TRBD2. This CDR3 contains 13 residues. V was pared by 3 bases and J by 5 bases, with 4 bases of the junction left unmatched. From germline, CDR1 is DFQATT and CDR2 SNEGSKA (reference sequence). The CDR3 region has the DNA TGCAGTGCTAGGTCCCGGGGGGACAATGAGCAGTTCTTC. Its protein is CSARSRGDNEQFF.

This clonotype has more than one count but fewer than ten. V and J are TRBV12-3 or TRBV12-4 and TRBJ1-4; the D is unclear. The germline V and J ends were trimmed by 3 bases and 2 bases, with 7 bases remaining between them. CDR3 length: 14 amino acids. Here the CDR3 reads CASSLEVTNEKLFF. The DNA of the CDR3 is TGTGCCAGCAGTTTGGAGGTGACTAATGAAAAACTGTTTTTT.

This clonotype was counted only a few times. The rearrangement uses TRBV20-1 and TRBJ2-3, with D possibly being TRBD1 (5 bases). Trimming took 0 bases from V and 4 from J, leaving 14 bases between them. The CDR3 totals 15 residues. Germline V gene data show CDR1 as DFQATT and CDR2 as SNEGSKA (reference sequence). Here the CDR3 reads CSARDGAARPDTQYF. The CDR3 DNA follows: TGCAGTGCTAGAGATGGGGCCGCTAGGCCAGATACGCAGTATTTT.

This sequence joins TRBV7-6 and TRBJ1-3, with D unclear. Trimming stripped 3 bases from V and 0 bases from J, with 9 bases between. Germline CDR1 SGHVS, CDR2 FNYEAQ. The CDR3 extends over 15 amino acids. The CDR3 spells CASSLSSYSGNTIYF. Here the CDR3 DNA reads TGTGCCAGCAGCTTGAGCAGCTACTCTGGAAACACCATATATTTT.

This clonotype was counted only a few times. This sequence joins TRBV7-4 and TRBJ2-7; D call uncertain. Germline V gene data show CDR1 as SGHVT and CDR2 as SQSDAQ. Trimming stripped 5 bases from V and 5 bases from J, with 22 bases between. The CDR3 length is 16 residues. The CDR3 region is CASSGLRISWSNEQYF. CDR3 bases: TGTGCCAGCAGCGGCCTTAGGATAAGCTGGTCCAACGAGCAGTACTTC.

This clonotype was observed a few times. The J gene is TRBJ2-3, the V gene TRBV20-1; possibly TRBD1 for D (6 bases). Trimming took 3 bases from V and 0 from J, leaving 16 bases between them. The CDR3 has 16 amino acids. Germline CDR1 and CDR2: DFQATT and SNEGSKA (reference sequence). Here the CDR3 reads CSASRTGGLSTDTQYF. The CDR3 region has the DNA TGCAGTGCTAGCCGGACTGGGGGCCTGAGCACAGATACGCAGTATTTT.

CDR3 loop: CASSGMDSTYEQYF. The DNA of the CDR3 is TGCGCCAGCAGCGGGATGGACAGCACCTACGAGCAGTACTTC. The rearrangement links TRBV5-1 to TRBJ2-7; D may be TRBD1 (6 bases). Trimming removed 4 bases from V and 2 bases from J, with 13 bases in between. The CDR3 sequence is 14 residues long. CDR1 is SGHRS, CDR2 YFSETQ, per germline.

This clonotype has only a few counts. V is TRBV20-1 and J is TRBJ2-3; 7 bases fit TRBD2. J gave up 3 bases and V 4 bases, and 10 bases lay outside the gene matches. CDR1 and CDR2 from the germline V gene are DFQATT and SNEGSKA (reference sequence). The CDR3 consists of 15 residues. CDR3 DNA: TGCAGTGCTAACGGCGCGGGAGCCAGAACAGATACGCAGTATTTT. It translates to CSANGAGARTDTQYF.

This chain links TRBV20-1 with TRBJ2-1; tentatively, D is TRBD1 or TRBD2 (6 bases each). CDR1 and CDR2 from the germline V gene are DFQATT and SNEGSKA (reference sequence). Trimming stripped 6 bases from V and 8 bases from J, with 17 bases between. The CDR3 extends over 13 amino acids. CDR3 sequence: CSASRQRGDEQFF. CDR3 nucleotide sequence: TGCAGTGCCTCCCGACAGAGGGGGGATGAGCAGTTCTTC.

This clonotype was picked up a small number of times. This chain links TRBV12-3 or TRBV12-4 with TRBJ2-7; the match to TRBD2 covers 8 bases. CDR3 length: 14 amino acids. Trimming cost V 6 bases and J 6 bases; bases outside gene matches: 10. DNA for the CDR3: TGTGCCAGCAGCCCGGGGGGGACTAGTGTCGAGCAGTACTTC. This codes for CASSPGGTSVEQYF.

This chain uses TRBV4-3 with TRBJ2-7; D call uncertain. Germline V gives CDR1 LGHNA, CDR2 YSLEER. V lost 1 base to trimming and J lost 7 bases, with 11 bases between them. The CDR3 has 13 amino acids. The CDR3 nucleotides are TGCGCCAGCAGCCAAGTACGCGGACGGGAGCAGTACTTC. Amino acids: CASSQVRGREQYF.

Only a few counts were recorded for this clonotype. The chain employs TRBV20-1 and TRBJ2-7; perhaps TRBD2 as D (6 bases). Trimming pared 4 bases from V and 6 bases from J, leaving 19 bases between. Germline assignment: CDR1 DFQATT and CDR2 SNEGSKA (reference sequence). The CDR3 is 14 residues long. The CDR3 DNA sequence: TGCAGTGCTAAACTACCGGGAGTCTTAAGCGAGCAGTACTTC. Its translation is CSAKLPGVLSEQYF.

This clonotype has at least ten counts. The chain couples TRBV12-3 or TRBV12-4 to TRBJ2-7; D is unclear. V was pared by 3 bases and J by 6 bases, with 6 bases between. The CDR3 extends over 11 amino acids. The CDR3 reads CASSFSAEQYF. CDR3 DNA sequence: TGTGCCAGCAGTTTCTCCGCCGAGCAGTACTTC.

This clonotype has only a few counts. The chain couples TRBV5-1 to TRBJ2-1; the match to TRBD1 covers 7 bases. This CDR3 spans 15 amino acids. V lost 1 base and J lost 4; bases outside the gene matches: 5. In germline, CDR1 is SGHRS, CDR2 YFSETQ. The CDR3 DNA sequence: TGCGCCAGCAGCTTGCGGGACAGCCAATACAATGAGCAGTTCTTC. It encodes CASSLRDSQYNEQFF.

This clonotype was detected ten times or more. The chain joins TRBV12-3 or TRBV12-4 to TRBJ2-7, with 9 bases that match TRBD1. This CDR3 has 17 residues. The junction had 12 bases not matched to a gene; V was cut back by 0 bases and J by 6 bases. As DNA, the CDR3 is TGTGCCAGCAGTTTAGCGAGCCGGGACAGGGCCCCTCGCGAGCAGTACTTC. This gives the protein CASSLASRDRAPREQYF.

The DNA of the CDR3 is TGTGCCAGCAGCTCAATACAAGCAGGCGAGCAGTACTTC. It is translated as CASSSIQAGEQYF. The genes are TRBV7-7 and TRBJ2-7; D is unclear. The CDR3 is 13 residues long. V was trimmed by 4 bases and J by 6 bases, leaving 13 bases between them. Germline V lookup: CDR1 SSHAT, CDR2 FNYEAQ (reference sequence). Complete variable domain (other parts from reference TRBV7-7 and TRBJ2-7): GAGVSQSPRYKVTKRGQDVTLRCDPISSHATLYWYQQALGQGPEFLTYFNYEAQPDKSGLPSDRFSAERPEGSISTLTIQRTEQRDSAMYRCASSSIQAGEQYFGPGTRLTVT.

J is TRBJ1-3 and V is TRBV6-5, with unresolved D. Trimming stripped 8 bases from V and 0 bases from J, with 8 bases between. This CDR3 contains 13 residues. CDR1 MNHEY and CDR2 SVGAGI come from the germline V gene. The CDR3 loop is CASQLSSGNTIYF. The DNA for the CDR3 is TGTGCCAGCCAGCTTAGCTCTGGAAACACCATATATTTT.

The chain is built from TRBV15 and TRBJ2-7; 9 nucleotides align to TRBD1. V trimming: 6 bases; J trimming: 3 bases; junction bases outside the gene matches: 3. The CDR3 sequence is 13 residues long. Germline V gene data show CDR1 as LNHNV and CDR2 as YYDKDF (reference sequence). The CDR3, as DNA: TGTGCCACCAGGACAGGGGGAGTCTACGAGCAGTACTTC. This gives the protein CATRTGGVYEQYF.

The V call is TRBV5-1, the J call TRBJ2-1; D possibly corresponds to TRBD2 (5 bases). Looked up from germline, CDR1 is SGHRS and CDR2 is YFSETQ. V dropped 4 bases and J dropped 4 bases, with 12 bases sitting between them. The CDR3 extends over 14 amino acids. CDR3 loop: CASSTGDIYNEQFF. As DNA, the CDR3 is TGCGCCAGCAGCACCGGGGATATTTACAATGAGCAGTTCTTC.

This clonotype was counted between two and nine times. The gene calls are TRBV5-4 and TRBJ1-2; D is perhaps TRBD1 (5 bases). The V gene's germline CDR1 is SGHNT and CDR2 YYREEE (reference sequence). V dropped 0 bases and J dropped 2 bases, with 11 bases sitting between them. This CDR3 has 15 residues. The CDR3 region is CASSLDGGLNYGYTF. The CDR3 DNA reads as TGTGCCAGCAGCTTGGATGGGGGATTAAACTATGGCTACACCTTC.

V usage is TRBV5-1 and J usage is TRBJ2-1, with D perhaps TRBD2 (5 bases). Germline CDR1 is SGHRS and CDR2 is YFSETQ. V gave up 0 bases and J gave up 8 bases, with 12 bases separating them. This CDR3 has 14 residues. CDR3 nucleotides: TGCGCCAGCAGCTTGGGACTATTAGTCGATGAGCAGTTCTTC. Amino acids: CASSLGLLVDEQFF.